This is a list of T cell receptor beta chains from one sample in a study of PD-1 blockade in classical Hodgkin lymphoma. Repertoires were generated with immunoSEQ multiplex PCR, while TCRdb's copy carries only in-frame clones and drops some. The sample has roughly 23,000 clones, 90% seen once. Sequencing was carried out using CD4+ T cells from blood. The receptor source for this set is a human donor with classical Hodgkin lymphoma. CDR3s include the opening cysteine and the closing phenylalanine or tryptophan. A D gene is named only where the DNA matches it firmly. Clone size is given for some rows only: seen once, a few or many times, or a class if the clone is expanded.

>TRBV11-2|-|TRBJ2-7|-
CASSPPDTTYEQYF
TGTGCCAGCAGCCCCCCGGACACTACCTACGAGCAGTACTTC
>TRBV27|-|TRBJ1-6|-
CASSLGGAGSPLHF
TGTGCCAGCAGTTTGGGGGGCGCGGGTTCACCCCTCCACTTT
>TRBV5-1|-|TRBJ2-7|TRBD2
CASSPGLAGVYEQYF
TGCGCCAGCAGCCCGGGACTAGCGGGCGTCTACGAGCAGTACTTC
>TRBV20-1|-|TRBJ1-1|-
CSARVAVPFF
TGCAGTGCTAGAGTTGCGGTTCCTTTCTTT
>TRBV30|-|TRBJ2-7|-
CAWSVLLGLGQYF
TGTGCCTGGAGTGTATTACTGGGGTTGGGACAGTACTTC
>TRBV30|-|TRBJ2-1|TRBD2
CARRTSGGRYNEQFF
TGTGCCCGGAGGACTAGCGGGGGACGCTACAATGAGCAGTTCTTC
>TRBV14|-|TRBJ1-2|-
CASSPIAPHRTSIRGYTF
TGTGCCAGCAGCCCGATCGCTCCCCACAGGACTTCGATTCGGGGCTACACCTTC
>TRBV28|-|TRBJ2-5|-
CASSQETQYF
TGTGCCAGCAGTCAAGAGACCCAGTACTTC
>TRBV4-3|once|TRBJ2-3|-
CASSQDIGVDTQYF
TGCGCCAGCAGCCAAGATATAGGGGTCGATACGCAGTATTTT
>TRBV4-1|-|TRBJ1-3|-
CASSQDYVPSGNTIYF
TGCGCCAGCAGCCAAGATTATGTGCCCTCTGGAAACACCATATATTTT
>TRBV27|-|TRBJ2-3|TRBD2
CASSLFSLAGLSTDTQYF
TGTGCCAGCAGTTTATTCTCGTTAGCGGGACTCAGCACAGATACGCAGTATTTT
>TRBV7-3|few|TRBJ1-1|-
CASSLNGNTEAFF
TGTGCCAGCAGCTTAAACGGCAACACTGAAGCTTTCTTT
>TRBV28|-|TRBJ2-5|TRBD2
CASSFSLAGGHETQYF
TGTGCCAGCAGTTTCTCCCTAGCGGGAGGTCACGAGACCCAGTACTTC
>TRBV7-9|-|TRBJ2-5|-
CASSLVRGAGETQYF
TGTGCCAGCAGCTTAGTTAGGGGGGCGGGCGAGACCCAGTACTTC
>TRBV19|-|TRBJ2-3|-
CASTRTQSSTDTQYF
TGTGCCAGTACACGGACCCAAAGTAGCACAGATACGCAGTATTTT
>TRBV30|-|TRBJ1-5|TRBD1
CAWSGSRPGQLIDQPQHF
TGTGCCTGGAGTGGGTCTAGACCGGGACAGTTGATAGATCAGCCCCAGCATTTT
>TRBV5-5|-|TRBJ2-5|-
CASSLGPRQETQYF
TGTGCCAGCAGCTTAGGACCTCGGCAAGAGACCCAGTACTTC
>TRBV10-2|-|TRBJ1-4|-
CASSPGHIEKLFF
TGCGCCAGCAGCCCGGGACACATTGAAAAACTGTTTTTT
>TRBV6-6|-|TRBJ1-4|TRBD1
CASSSPDRAKGEKLFF
TGTGCCAGCAGTAGCCCCGACAGGGCAAAGGGTGAAAAACTGTTTTTT
>TRBV14|-|TRBJ1-6|TRBD1
CASSRTGGSYNSPLHF
TGTGCCAGCAGCCGGACAGGGGGCTCCTATAATTCACCCCTCCACTTT
>TRBV18|-|TRBJ2-7|-
CASSRAHSYEQYF
TGTGCCAGCTCACGGGCACACTCCTACGAGCAGTACTTC
>TRBV7-3|-|TRBJ2-5|-
CASSLKSGPGETQYF
TGTGCCAGCAGCTTAAAATCGGGGCCCGGAGAGACCCAGTACTTC
>TRBV5-5|-|TRBJ2-7|TRBD1
CASSLGQRFYEQYF
TGTGCCAGCAGCCTGGGACAGAGATTTTACGAGCAGTACTTC
>TRBV2|-|TRBJ2-7|TRBD2
CASSAGRGGRSEQYF
TGTGCCAGCAGTGCGGGCCGCGGGGGGAGAAGCGAGCAGTACTTC
>TRBV5-6|-|TRBJ2-1|-
CASSLPYNEQFF
TGTGCCAGCAGCTTACCCTACAATGAGCAGTTCTTC
>TRBV28|once|TRBJ1-2|-
CASSLAGRGNYGYTF
TGTGCCAGCAGTTTAGCTGGCAGGGGAAACTATGGCTACACCTTC
>TRBV27|-|TRBJ2-5|TRBD2
CASSPKGLAVMGAETQYF
TGTGCCAGCAGTCCCAAGGGACTAGCGGTAATGGGGGCAGAGACCCAGTACTTC
>TRBV20-1|-|TRBJ2-5|-
CSARLWETQYF
TGCAGTGCTAGACTGTGGGAGACCCAGTACTTC
>TRBV9|-|TRBJ2-1|TRBD1
CASSVEAGGAYNEQFF
TGTGCCAGCAGCGTAGAGGCAGGGGGCGCCTACAATGAGCAGTTCTTC
>TRBV9|-|TRBJ2-5|-
CASSATGGQETQYF
TGTGCCAGCAGCGCTACAGGTGGTCAAGAGACCCAGTACTTC
>TRBV10-3|-|TRBJ1-1|TRBD1
CAVAGQGNTEAFF
TGTGCCGTCGCGGGACAGGGGAACACTGAAGCTTTCTTT
>TRBV6-1|-|TRBJ1-1|-
CASRRGFQTEAFF
TGTGCCAGCAGAAGGGGATTCCAAACTGAAGCTTTCTTT
>TRBV9|few|TRBJ1-1|TRBD1
CASSAQGANTEAFF
TGTGCCAGCAGCGCCCAGGGGGCAAACACTGAAGCTTTCTTT
>TRBV29-1|-|TRBJ1-2|-
CSVESAGGRAGGYTF
TGCAGCGTTGAGTCCGCCGGGGGAAGGGCAGGTGGCTACACCTTC
>TRBV10-3|-|TRBJ2-3|-
CAISKGEFPDTQYF
TGTGCCATCAGTAAGGGGGAGTTTCCAGATACGCAGTATTTT
>TRBV30|-|TRBJ1-4|-
CAWRRQGNEKLFF
TGTGCCTGGAGGCGGCAGGGAAATGAAAAACTGTTTTTT
>TRBV7-2|-|TRBJ2-1|-
CASSLVLRRGDEQFF
TGTGCCAGCAGCTTAGTTTTGCGCAGGGGGGATGAGCAGTTCTTC
>TRBV28|once|TRBJ1-1|TRBD1
CASIRQGILNTEAFF
TGTGCCAGCATAAGACAGGGGATTTTGAACACTGAAGCTTTCTTT
>TRBV12-5|-|TRBJ2-7|-
CASGLVPGRAYEQYF
TGTGCTAGTGGTTTGGTACCGGGCAGAGCCTACGAGCAGTACTTC
>TRBV19|-|TRBJ2-1|TRBD2
CASGGASGRLDEQFF
TGTGCCTCCGGGGGGGCTAGCGGGAGGCTGGATGAGCAGTTCTTC
>TRBV28|-|TRBJ2-7|-
CASSLGGHDEQYF
TGTGCCAGCAGTTTGGGGGGGCACGACGAGCAGTACTTC
>TRBV5-4|-|TRBJ1-6|TRBD1
CASSPGGQRGNSPLHF
TGTGCCAGCAGCCCGGGGGGACAGCGAGGCAATTCACCCCTCCACTTT
>TRBV11-2|-|TRBJ2-3|-
CASSHPQGNTDTQYF
TGTGCCAGCAGCCACCCGCAGGGGAACACAGATACGCAGTATTTT
>TRBV30|-|TRBJ1-3|-
CAWSRGGRSGNTIYF
TGTGCCTGGAGCCGAGGGGGGCGGTCTGGAAACACCATATATTTT
>TRBV18|-|TRBJ2-3|-
CASSPAKADTQYF
TGTGCCAGCTCACCGGCGAAGGCAGATACGCAGTATTTT
>TRBV30|-|TRBJ1-6|-
CAWSSYRGSIPNSPLHF
TGTGCCTGGAGTTCTTACCGGGGGTCCATCCCTAATTCACCCCTCCACTTT